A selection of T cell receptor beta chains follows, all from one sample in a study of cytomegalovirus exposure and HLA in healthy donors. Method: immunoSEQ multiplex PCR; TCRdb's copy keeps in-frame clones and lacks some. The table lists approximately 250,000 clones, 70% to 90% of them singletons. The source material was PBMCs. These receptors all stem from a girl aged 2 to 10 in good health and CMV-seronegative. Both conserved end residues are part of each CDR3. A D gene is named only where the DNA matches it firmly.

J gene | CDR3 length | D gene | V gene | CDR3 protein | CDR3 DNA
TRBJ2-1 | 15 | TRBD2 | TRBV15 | CATSITSGGVNEQFF | TGTGCCACCAGCATTACTAGCGGGGGGGTCAATGAGCAGTTCTTC
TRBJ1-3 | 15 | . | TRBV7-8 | CASSLELDIGNTIYF | TGTGCCAGCAGCTTAGAGTTGGACATTGGAAACACCATATATTTT
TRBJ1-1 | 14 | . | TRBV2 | CASTPGEGRTEAFF | TGTGCCAGCACCCCGGGGGAGGGTAGGACTGAAGCTTTCTTT
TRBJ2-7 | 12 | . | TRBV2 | CASSDQSYEQYF | TGTGCCAGCAGTGATCAGTCCTACGAGCAGTACTTC
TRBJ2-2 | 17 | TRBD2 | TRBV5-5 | CASSWHSGRGNTGELFF | TGTGCCAGCAGCTGGCATAGCGGGAGGGGGAACACCGGGGAGCTGTTTTTT
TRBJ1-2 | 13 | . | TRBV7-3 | CASSLTGDAGYTF | TGTGCCAGCAGCTTAACAGGGGATGCGGGCTACACCTTC
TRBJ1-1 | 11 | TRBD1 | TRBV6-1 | CASRGTGGAFF | TGTGCCAGCAGGGGGACAGGGGGCGCTTTCTTT
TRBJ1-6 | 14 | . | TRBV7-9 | CASSFQGNNSPLHF | TGTGCCAGCAGCTTTCAGGGGAATAATTCACCCCTCCACTTT
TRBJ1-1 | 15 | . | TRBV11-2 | CASSLGGGPFSEAFF | TGTGCCAGCAGCTTAGGTGGAGGGCCTTTTTCTGAAGCTTTCTTT
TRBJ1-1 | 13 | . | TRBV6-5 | CASSHPVGGETFF | TGTGCCAGCAGTCACCCCGTAGGGGGGGAAACTTTCTTT